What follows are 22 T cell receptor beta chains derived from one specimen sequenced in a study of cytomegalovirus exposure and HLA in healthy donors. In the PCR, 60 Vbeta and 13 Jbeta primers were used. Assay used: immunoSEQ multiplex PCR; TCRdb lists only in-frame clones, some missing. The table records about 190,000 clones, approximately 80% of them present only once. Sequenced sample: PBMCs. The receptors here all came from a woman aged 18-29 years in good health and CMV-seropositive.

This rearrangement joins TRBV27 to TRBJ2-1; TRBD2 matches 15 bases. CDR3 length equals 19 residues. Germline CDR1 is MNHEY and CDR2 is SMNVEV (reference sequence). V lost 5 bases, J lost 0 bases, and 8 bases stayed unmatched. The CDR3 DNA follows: TGTGCCAGCAGTGACCGGGGACTAGCGGGGGGAAGCTCCTACAATGAGCAGTTCTTC. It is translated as CASSDRGLAGGSSYNEQFF.

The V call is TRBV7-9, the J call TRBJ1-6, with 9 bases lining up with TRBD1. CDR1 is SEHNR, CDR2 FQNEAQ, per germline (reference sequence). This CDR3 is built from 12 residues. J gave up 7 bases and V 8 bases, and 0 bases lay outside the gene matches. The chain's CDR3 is CASGTGNSPLHF. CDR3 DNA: TGTGCCAGCGGGACAGGGAATTCACCCCTCCACTTT.

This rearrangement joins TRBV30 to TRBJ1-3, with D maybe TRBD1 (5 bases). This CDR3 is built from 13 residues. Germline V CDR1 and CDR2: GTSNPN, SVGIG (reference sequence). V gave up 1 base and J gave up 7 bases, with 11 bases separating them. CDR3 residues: CAWSGGGGNTIYF. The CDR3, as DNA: TGTGCCTGGAGTGGTGGGGGAGGTAACACCATATATTTT.

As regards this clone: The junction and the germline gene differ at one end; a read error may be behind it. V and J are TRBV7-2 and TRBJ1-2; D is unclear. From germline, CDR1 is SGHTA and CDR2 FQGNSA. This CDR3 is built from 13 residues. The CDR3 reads CASSLVVNFGYTF. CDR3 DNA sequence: TGTGCCAGCAGCTTAGTTGTAAACTTTGGCTACACCTTC. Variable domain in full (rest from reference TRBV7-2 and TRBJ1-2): GAGVSQSPSNKVTEKGKDVELRCDPISGHTALYWYRQSLGQGLEFLIYFQGNSAPDKSGLPSDRFSAERTGGSVSTLTIQRTQQEDSAVYLCASSLVVNFGYTFGSGTRLTVV.

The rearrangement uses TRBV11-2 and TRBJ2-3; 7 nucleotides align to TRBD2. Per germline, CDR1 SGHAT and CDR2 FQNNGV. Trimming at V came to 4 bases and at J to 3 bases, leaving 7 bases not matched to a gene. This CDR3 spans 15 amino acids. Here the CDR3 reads CASSWTGGVTDTQYF. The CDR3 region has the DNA TGTGCCAGCAGCTGGACGGGGGGAGTAACAGATACGCAGTATTTT.

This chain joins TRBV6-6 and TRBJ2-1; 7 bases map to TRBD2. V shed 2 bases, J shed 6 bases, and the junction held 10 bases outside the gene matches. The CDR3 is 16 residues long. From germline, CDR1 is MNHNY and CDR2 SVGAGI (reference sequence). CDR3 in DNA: TGTGCCAGCAGTTACGCGAGCGGGGCCCTGGGCAATGAGCAGTTCTTC. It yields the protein CASSYASGALGNEQFF.

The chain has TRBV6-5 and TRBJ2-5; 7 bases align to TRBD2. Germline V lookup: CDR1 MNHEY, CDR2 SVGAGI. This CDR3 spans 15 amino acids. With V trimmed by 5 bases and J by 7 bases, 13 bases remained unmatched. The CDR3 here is CASSPMTSTSGTQYF. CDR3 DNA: TGTGCCAGCAGTCCTATGACTAGCACCTCAGGGACCCAGTACTTC.

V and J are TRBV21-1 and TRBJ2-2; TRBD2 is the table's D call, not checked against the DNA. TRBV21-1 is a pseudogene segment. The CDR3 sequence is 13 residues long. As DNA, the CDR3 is TGTGCCAAACCGACTCCTCGGACCGGGGAGCTGTTTTTT. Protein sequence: CAKPTPRTGELFF.

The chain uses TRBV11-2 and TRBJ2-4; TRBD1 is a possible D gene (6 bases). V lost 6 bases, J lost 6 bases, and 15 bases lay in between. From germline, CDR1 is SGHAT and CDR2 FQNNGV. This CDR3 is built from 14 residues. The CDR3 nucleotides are TGTGCCAGCAGACTGGGGCAGGGGCGAAACATTCAGTACTTC. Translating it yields CASRLGQGRNIQYF. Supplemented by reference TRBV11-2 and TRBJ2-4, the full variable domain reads EAGVAQSPRYKIIEKRQSVAFWCNPISGHATLYWYQQILGQGPKLLIQFQNNGVVDDSQLPKDRFSAERLKGVDSTLKIQPAKLEDSAVYLCASRLGQGRNIQYFGAGTRLSVL.

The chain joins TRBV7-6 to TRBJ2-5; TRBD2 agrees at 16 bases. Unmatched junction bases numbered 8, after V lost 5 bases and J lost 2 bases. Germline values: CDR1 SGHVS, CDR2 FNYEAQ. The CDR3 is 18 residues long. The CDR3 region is CASSAPGLAGGIQETQYF. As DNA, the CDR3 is TGTGCCAGCAGCGCCCCGGGACTAGCGGGGGGGATACAAGAGACCCAGTACTTC.

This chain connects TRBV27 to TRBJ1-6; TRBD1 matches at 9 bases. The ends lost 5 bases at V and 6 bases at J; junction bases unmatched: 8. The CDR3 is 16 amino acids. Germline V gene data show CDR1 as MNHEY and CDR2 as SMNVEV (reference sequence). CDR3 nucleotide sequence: TGTGCCAGCAGTCCCGCGGGACAGGGAAGTAATTCACCCCTCCACTTT. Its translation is CASSPAGQGSNSPLHF.

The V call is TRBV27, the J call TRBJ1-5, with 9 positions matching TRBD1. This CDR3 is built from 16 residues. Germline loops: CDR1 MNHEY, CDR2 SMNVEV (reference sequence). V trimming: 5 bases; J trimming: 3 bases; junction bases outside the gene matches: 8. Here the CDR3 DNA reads TGTGCCAGCAGTAGAGGGACAGGGAGCCACAATCAGCCCCAGCATTTT. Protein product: CASSRGTGSHNQPQHF.

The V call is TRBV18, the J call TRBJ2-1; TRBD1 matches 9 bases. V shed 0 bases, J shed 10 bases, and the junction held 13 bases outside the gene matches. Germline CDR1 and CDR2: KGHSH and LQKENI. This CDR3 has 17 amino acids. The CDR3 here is CASSPPGRGQGYGEQFF. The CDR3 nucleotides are TGTGCCAGCTCACCACCCGGTAGGGGACAGGGATACGGCGAGCAGTTCTTC. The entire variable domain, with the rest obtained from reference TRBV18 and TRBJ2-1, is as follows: NAGVMQNPRHLVRRRGQEARLRCSPMKGHSHVYWYRQLPEEGLKFMVYLQKENIIDESGMPKERFSAEFPKEGPSILRIQQVVRGDSAAYFCASSPPGRGQGYGEQFFGPGTRLTVL.

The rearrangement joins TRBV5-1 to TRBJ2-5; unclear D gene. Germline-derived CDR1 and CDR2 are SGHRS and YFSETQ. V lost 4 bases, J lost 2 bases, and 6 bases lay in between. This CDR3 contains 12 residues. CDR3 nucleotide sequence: TGCGCCAGCAGCCACAGACAAGAGACCCAGTACTTC. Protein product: CASSHRQETQYF.

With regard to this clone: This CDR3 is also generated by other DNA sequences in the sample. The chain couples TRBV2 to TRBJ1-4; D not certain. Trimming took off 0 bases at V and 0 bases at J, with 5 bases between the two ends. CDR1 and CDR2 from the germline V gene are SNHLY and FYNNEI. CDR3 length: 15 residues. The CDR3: CASSEARATNEKLFF. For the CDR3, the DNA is TGTGCCAGCAGTGAAGCGAGGGCAACTAATGAAAAACTGTTTTTT.

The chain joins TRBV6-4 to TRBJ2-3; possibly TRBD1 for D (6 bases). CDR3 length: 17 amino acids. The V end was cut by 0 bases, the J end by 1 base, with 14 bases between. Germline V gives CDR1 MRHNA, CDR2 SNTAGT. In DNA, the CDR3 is TGTGCCAGCAGTGACTCAGTAGGGGGACACGGCACAGATACGCAGTATTTT. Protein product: CASSDSVGGHGTDTQYF.

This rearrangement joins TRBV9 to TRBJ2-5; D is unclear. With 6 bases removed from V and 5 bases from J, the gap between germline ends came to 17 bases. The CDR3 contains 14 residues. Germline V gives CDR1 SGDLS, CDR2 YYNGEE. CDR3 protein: CASKRDALGETQYF. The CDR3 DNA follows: TGTGCCAGCAAAAGAGACGCCCTCGGGGAGACCCAGTACTTC.

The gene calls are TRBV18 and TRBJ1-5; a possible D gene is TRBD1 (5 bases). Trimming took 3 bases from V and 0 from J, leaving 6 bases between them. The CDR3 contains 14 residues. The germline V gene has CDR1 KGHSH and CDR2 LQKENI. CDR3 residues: CASSPTVSNQPQHF. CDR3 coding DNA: TGTGCCAGCTCACCGACAGTTAGCAATCAGCCCCAGCATTTT.

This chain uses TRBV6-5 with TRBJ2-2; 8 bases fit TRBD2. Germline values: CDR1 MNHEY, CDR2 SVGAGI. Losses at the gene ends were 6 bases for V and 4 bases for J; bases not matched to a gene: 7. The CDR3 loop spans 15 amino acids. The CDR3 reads CASRDSGASTGELFF. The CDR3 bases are TGTGCCAGCAGGGATAGCGGGGCAAGCACCGGGGAGCTGTTTTTT.

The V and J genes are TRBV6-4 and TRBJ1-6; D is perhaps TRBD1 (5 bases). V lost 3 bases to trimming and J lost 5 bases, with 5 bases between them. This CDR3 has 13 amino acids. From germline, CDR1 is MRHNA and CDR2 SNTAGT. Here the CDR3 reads CASSETDNSPLHF. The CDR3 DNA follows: TGTGCCAGCAGTGAGACAGATAATTCACCCCTCCACTTT.

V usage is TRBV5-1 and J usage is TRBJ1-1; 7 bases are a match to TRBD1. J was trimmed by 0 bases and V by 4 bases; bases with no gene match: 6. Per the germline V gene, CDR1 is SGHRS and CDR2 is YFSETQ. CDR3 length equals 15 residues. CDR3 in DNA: TGCGCCAGCAGCCAGGACAGGAGCATGAACACTGAAGCTTTCTTT. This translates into CASSQDRSMNTEAFF.

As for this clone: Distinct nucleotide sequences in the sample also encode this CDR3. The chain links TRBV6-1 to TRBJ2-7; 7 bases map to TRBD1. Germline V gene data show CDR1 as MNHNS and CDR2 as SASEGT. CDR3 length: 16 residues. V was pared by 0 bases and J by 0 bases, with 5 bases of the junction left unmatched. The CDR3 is CASSEARTGTSYEQYV. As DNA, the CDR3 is TGTGCCAGCAGTGAAGCGAGGACAGGTACCTCCTACGAGCAGTACGTC.